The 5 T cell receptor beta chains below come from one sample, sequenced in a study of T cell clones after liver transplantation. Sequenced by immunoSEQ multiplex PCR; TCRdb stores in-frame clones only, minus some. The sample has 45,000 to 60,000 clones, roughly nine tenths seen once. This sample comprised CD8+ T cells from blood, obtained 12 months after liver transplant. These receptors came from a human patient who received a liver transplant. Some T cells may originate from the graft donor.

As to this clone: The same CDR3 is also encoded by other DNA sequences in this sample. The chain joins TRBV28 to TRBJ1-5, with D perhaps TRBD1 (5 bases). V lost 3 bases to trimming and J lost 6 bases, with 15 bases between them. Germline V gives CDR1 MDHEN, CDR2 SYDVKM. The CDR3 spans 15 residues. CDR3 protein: CASSLGQGYRQPQHF. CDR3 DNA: TGTGCCAGCAGTTTGGGGCAGGGATACCGTCAGCCCCAGCATTTT.

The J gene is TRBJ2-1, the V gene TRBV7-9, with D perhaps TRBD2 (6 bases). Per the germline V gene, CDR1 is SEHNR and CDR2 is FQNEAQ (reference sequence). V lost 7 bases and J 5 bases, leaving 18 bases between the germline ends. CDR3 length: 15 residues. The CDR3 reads CASTLRLALNNEQFF. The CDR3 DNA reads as TGTGCCAGCACTCTGAGGCTAGCGCTCAACAATGAGCAGTTCTTC.

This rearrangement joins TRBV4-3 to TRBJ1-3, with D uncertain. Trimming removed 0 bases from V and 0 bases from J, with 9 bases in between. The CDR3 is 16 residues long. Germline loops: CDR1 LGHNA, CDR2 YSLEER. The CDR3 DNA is TGCGCCAGCAGCCAAGAGAACAGCGACTCTGGAAACACCATATATTTT. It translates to CASSQENSDSGNTIYF.

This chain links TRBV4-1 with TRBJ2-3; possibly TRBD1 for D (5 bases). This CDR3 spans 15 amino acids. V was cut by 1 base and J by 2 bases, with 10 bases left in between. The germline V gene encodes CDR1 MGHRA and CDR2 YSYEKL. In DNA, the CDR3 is TGCGCCAGCAGCCAAGTTGAAGGGGCCACAGATACGCAGTATTTT. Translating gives CASSQVEGATDTQYF.

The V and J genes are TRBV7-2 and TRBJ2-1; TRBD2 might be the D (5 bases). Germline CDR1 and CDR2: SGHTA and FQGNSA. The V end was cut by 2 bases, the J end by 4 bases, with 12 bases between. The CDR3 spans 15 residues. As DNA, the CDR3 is TGTGCCAGCAGCTTACTAGCTGGGGTTTACAATGAGCAGTTCTTC. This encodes CASSLLAGVYNEQFF. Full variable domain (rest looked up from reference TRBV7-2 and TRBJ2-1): GAGVSQSPSNKVTEKGKDVELRCDPISGHTALYWYRQSLGQGLEFLIYFQGNSAPDKSGLPSDRFSAERTGGSVSTLTIQRTQQEDSAVYLCASSLLAGVYNEQFFGPGTRLTVL.